This T cell receptor (beta chain) was observed in a study of beta chain features in type 1 diabetes. Study information: Researchers looked at about 110 million sorted cells across all samples.

Concerning this clone: No antigen is known for it.

Staining for CD45RO/CCR7/CD25/CD127/CD95/CD27 allowed sorting of CD4+ naive, central memory, regulatory and stem cell-like memory cells. Sorted cells reached over 95% purity in every population. Points from the study as a whole: Possibly, sequencing cDNA over-represented cells that had high TCR expression levels.

The whole isolated RNA underwent reverse transcription, so sequencing captured expressed TCRB transcripts. The protocol was immunoSEQ multiplex PCR, while the TCRdb copy is restricted to in-frame clones and leaves out a portion. The sample holds under 250,000 clones, approximately 14% seen once. CDR1 and CDR2 from the germline V gene are SGHRS and YFSETQ. The CDR3 is made up of 17 amino acids. The ends lost 0 bases at V and 1 base at J; junction bases unmatched: 9. This receptor was taken from a woman between 40 and 55 years old in good health. This rearrangement joins TRBV5-1 to TRBJ2-5, with 7 nucleotides matching TRBD2. The sequencing input was naive CD4+ T cells from blood. The CDR3 DNA reads as TGCGCCAGCAGCTTGGCGGGATGGGGGGGTCGCCAAGAGACCCAGTACTTC. This translates into CASSLAGWGGRQETQYF.